This is a list of T cell receptor beta chains from one sample in a study of blood T cell repertoires in COVID-19. Sequenced by immunoSEQ multiplex PCR; TCRdb stores in-frame clones only, minus some. This table holds 280,000 or so clones, approximately 90% found once. The sequencing input was peripheral blood. The receptor set was obtained from a woman between 25 and 40 years old who had recovered from COVID-19. Both conserved end residues are part of each CDR3. A D gene is named only where the DNA matches it firmly. For some rows the clone size is stated as once, few or many, or as a class when expanded; others skip it.

TGTGCTAGTGGTTTGTGCAAGACAAGACCCGGGACTAGCGGGGTGCAAGAGACCCAGTACTTC | CASGLCKTRPGTSGVQETQYF | TRBD2 | . | TRBJ2-5 | TRBV12-5
TGCAGGGTCGGACAGCCCAATGAGCAGTTCTTC | CRVGQPNEQFF | . | . | TRBJ2-1 | TRBV20-1
TGTGCCAGCAGCGCCGTTAGCGGGGGAAGCACAGATACGCAGTATTTT | CASSAVSGGSTDTQYF | TRBD2 | . | TRBJ2-3 | TRBV5-4
TGTGCCAGCAGTTTATCGCTTGGGCCTTACAATGAGCAGTTCTTC | CASSLSLGPYNEQFF | . | . | TRBJ2-1 | TRBV27
TGTGCCAGTCCGCGGGTGAGGCCGGGAGGGACAAACACATCGGATCAGCCCCAGCATTTT | CASPRVRPGGTNTSDQPQHF | . | few | TRBJ1-5 | TRBV19
TGTGCCTGTCGCGGGGCTAGCGGTTATGGGGGGGAGCTGTTTTTT | CACRGASGYGGELFF | TRBD2 | . | TRBJ2-2 | TRBV30
TGTGCCAGCAGTTTACCCGGGGAGGATACGCAGTATTTT | CASSLPGEDTQYF | . | . | TRBJ2-3 | TRBV28
TGTGCCAGCAGTTATATTCCCGGGACTAGCGGGGAAAATGAGCAGTTCTTC | CASSYIPGTSGENEQFF | TRBD2 | . | TRBJ2-1 | TRBV5-6
TGTGCCAGCAGTTTGGCAGGGGTAGCTGGGGCCAACGTCCTGACTTTC | CASSLAGVAGANVLTF | . | . | TRBJ2-6 | TRBV27
TGTGCCAGCAGCTTGCGAAGGAGTGGGGCCAACGTCCTGACTTTC | CASSLRRSGANVLTF | . | . | TRBJ2-6 | TRBV5-6
TGTGCCAGCAGCCCCCCCAGCGGCGACACTGAAGCTTTCTTT | CASSPPSGDTEAFF | . | . | TRBJ1-1 | TRBV11-2
TGTGCCATCAGCAACTCCTCTCATCGGTCTGAAGCTTTCTTT | CAISNSSHRSEAFF | . | few | TRBJ1-1 | TRBV10-3
TGTGCCAGCAGCCAACTGGGCGGGGGGTCCTACAATGAGCAGTTCTTC | CASSQLGGGSYNEQFF | TRBD2 | . | TRBJ2-1 | TRBV4-2
TGTGCCAGCAGCTCTTCCGGGACAGGGGTCTATGGCTACACCTTC | CASSSSGTGVYGYTF | TRBD1 | . | TRBJ1-2 | TRBV5-6
TGTGCCAGCAGTTTAACAGGGAAAATAGATCAGCCCCAGCATTTT | CASSLTGKIDQPQHF | . | . | TRBJ1-5 | TRBV27
TGTGCCTGGACCCCGGGACAGGGGGGGAACACCATATATTTT | CAWTPGQGGNTIYF | TRBD1 | once | TRBJ1-3 | TRBV30
TGCGCCAGCACGGAACAGGGGAGCTCCTACAATGAGCAGTTCTTC | CASTEQGSSYNEQFF | TRBD1 | . | TRBJ2-1 | TRBV5-1
TGTGCCAGCAGACCGGGACTAGCGGGGGGTTCCTCCTACAATGAGCAGTTCTTC | CASRPGLAGGSSYNEQFF | TRBD2 | . | TRBJ2-1 | TRBV7-8
TGTGCCAGCAGCCCTTCCGGGACTGAGAATTCACCCCTCCACTTT | CASSPSGTENSPLHF | . | . | TRBJ1-6 | TRBV9
TGCAGCGCTGACGGTACGGGACTAGTGGCAGATACGCAGTATTTT | CSADGTGLVADTQYF | TRBD2 | . | TRBJ2-3 | TRBV29-1
TGTGCCAGCAGCCAGGCCCTGAGGGGGCAGCCCCAGCATTTT | CASSQALRGQPQHF | . | . | TRBJ1-5 | TRBV3-1/TRBV3-2
TGTGCCAGCAGTACCCCCAGGGAGGGTGGCGGGCAGTTCTTC | CASSTPREGGGQFF | TRBD2 | once | TRBJ2-1 | TRBV5-8
TGCAGCGTTTCCGGGACAGGGGGCAATTCACCCCTCCACTTT | CSVSGTGGNSPLHF | TRBD1 | . | TRBJ1-6 | TRBV29-1
TGTGCCTGGAGTGGAGGGGGCCTACCCTACGAGCAGTACTTC | CAWSGGGLPYEQYF | TRBD1 | . | TRBJ2-7 | TRBV30
TGTGCCAGCAAAAAGGGGGACGGCTCTGGAAACACCATATATTTT | CASKKGDGSGNTIYF | . | . | TRBJ1-3 | TRBV6-5
TGTGCCAGCAGCTTAAGGGCGGGGAACACCGGGGAGCTGTTTTTT | CASSLRAGNTGELFF | . | . | TRBJ2-2 | TRBV7-3
TGTGCCAGTACCCCATTCGGGGGAGGGAACACCGGGGAGCTGTTTTTT | CASTPFGGGNTGELFF | . | . | TRBJ2-2 | TRBV19
TGTGCCAGCATGGTGGGCTCACCAGGGGGCGCGAATGAAAAACTGTTTTTT | CASMVGSPGGANEKLFF | TRBD1 | . | TRBJ1-4 | TRBV2
TGTGCCACCAGTGGAGCGGCTAGCGGGAGGCAGTTCTTC | CATSGAASGRQFF | TRBD2 | . | TRBJ2-1 | TRBV24-1
TGTGCCAGCAGCTTAGTAGGGTCAGGGGACACTGAAGCTTTCTTT | CASSLVGSGDTEAFF | . | . | TRBJ1-1 | TRBV7-2
TGTGCCAGCAGCCCCACGGGACAGGGGGAGTTAGGCTACACCTTC | CASSPTGQGELGYTF | TRBD1 | once | TRBJ1-2 | TRBV3-1/TRBV3-2
TGTGCCAGCAGCGCATCTCGGGGGAGAGACAATGAGCAGTTCTTC | CASSASRGRDNEQFF | . | . | TRBJ2-1 | TRBV3-1/TRBV3-2
TGTGCCAGTAGTACGAGTACAGGGAATTCACCCCTCCACTTT | CASSTSTGNSPLHF | . | . | TRBJ1-6 | TRBV19
TGTGCCAGCAGTGGACAGGGGGCCGGGGACACTGAAGCTTTCTTT | CASSGQGAGDTEAFF | TRBD1 | . | TRBJ1-1 | TRBV28
TGTGCCTGGAAGCAGGGTTGGAGCTCCTACGAGCAGTACTTC | CAWKQGWSSYEQYF | . | . | TRBJ2-7 | TRBV30
TGTGCCAGCAGCTCGACGGTCAGTAGACATAACAATGAGCAGTTCTTC | CASSSTVSRHNNEQFF | . | . | TRBJ2-1 | TRBV7-8
TGTGCCATCGGGTCACACTATGGCTACACCTTC | CAIGSHYGYTF | . | . | TRBJ1-2 | TRBV28
TGTGCCAGCAGTTGGACTAGCGGGGGGGTGGATGAGCAGTTCTTC | CASSWTSGGVDEQFF | TRBD2 | . | TRBJ2-1 | TRBV6-5
TGCAGCGCCCTAAGGCCCAGGGGAGACTCTGGAAACACCATATATTTT | CSALRPRGDSGNTIYF | . | . | TRBJ1-3 | TRBV29-1
TGTGCCAGCAGCTTGGACAGGGGGGACAATGAGCAGTTCTTC | CASSLDRGDNEQFF | TRBD1 | . | TRBJ2-1 | TRBV5-4
TGCAGCGTTGATTTTGGCGACAGACCTTACAATGAGCAGTTCTTC | CSVDFGDRPYNEQFF | . | . | TRBJ2-1 | TRBV29-1
TGTGCCAGCAGCTTAGATGGGATTAGGGGGAAGACCGGATCCTACAATGAGCAGTTCTTC | CASSLDGIRGKTGSYNEQFF | . | few | TRBJ2-1 | TRBV11-2
TGTGCCAGCAGCCAAACCGGGACCCCCAGGGGGAACACTGAAGCTTTCTTT | CASSQTGTPRGNTEAFF | . | . | TRBJ1-1 | TRBV4-2
TGTGCCAGCAGCTCCTCACTAGCGGGGGGTCCGAAGTTCTTC | CASSSSLAGGPKFF | TRBD2 | . | TRBJ2-1 | TRBV7-9
TGTGCCAGCAGCAAGAGCGGGGGCGCGAACACCGGGGAGCTGTTTTTT | CASSKSGGANTGELFF | TRBD2 | . | TRBJ2-2 | TRBV5-4
TGCGCCAGCAGCGTGGACAGAGTAAATGAAAAACTGTTTTTT | CASSVDRVNEKLFF | . | . | TRBJ1-4 | TRBV5-1
TGTGCCAGCAGTTCACTAGCGGGGGGGCCTATCGATACGCAGTATTTT | CASSSLAGGPIDTQYF | TRBD2 | . | TRBJ2-3 | TRBV6-5
TGTGCCAGCAGTGTTGGCCCGGGGGATAGCACAGATACGCAGTATTTT | CASSVGPGDSTDTQYF | . | . | TRBJ2-3 | TRBV6-4
TGTGCCAGTCACGGATTGGGGGCAGGGAATAAAGCGGGGGACACTGAAGCTTTCTTT | CASHGLGAGNKAGDTEAFF | . | . | TRBJ1-1 | TRBV19
TGCGCCAGCAGCCAAGATGGGACTAGCTCCTACGAGCAGTACTTC | CASSQDGTSSYEQYF | TRBD2 | . | TRBJ2-7 | TRBV4-1
TGTGCCAGCAGCTCGGGACTAGCGGAAACAGTAAATACGCAGTATTTT | CASSSGLAETVNTQYF | TRBD2 | few | TRBJ2-3 | TRBV7-9
TGTGCCAGCATCCGGACAGTTCTGAACACTGAAGCTTTCTTT | CASIRTVLNTEAFF | . | . | TRBJ1-1 | TRBV11-3
TGTGCCAGCAGTGGCTTAGCTACGAACACTGAAGCTTTCTTT | CASSGLATNTEAFF | . | . | TRBJ1-1 | TRBV2
TGTGCCAGCAGCTTGAAGGGGCGAAGAGAAGCTTTCTTT | CASSLKGRREAFF | . | . | TRBJ1-1 | TRBV7-3